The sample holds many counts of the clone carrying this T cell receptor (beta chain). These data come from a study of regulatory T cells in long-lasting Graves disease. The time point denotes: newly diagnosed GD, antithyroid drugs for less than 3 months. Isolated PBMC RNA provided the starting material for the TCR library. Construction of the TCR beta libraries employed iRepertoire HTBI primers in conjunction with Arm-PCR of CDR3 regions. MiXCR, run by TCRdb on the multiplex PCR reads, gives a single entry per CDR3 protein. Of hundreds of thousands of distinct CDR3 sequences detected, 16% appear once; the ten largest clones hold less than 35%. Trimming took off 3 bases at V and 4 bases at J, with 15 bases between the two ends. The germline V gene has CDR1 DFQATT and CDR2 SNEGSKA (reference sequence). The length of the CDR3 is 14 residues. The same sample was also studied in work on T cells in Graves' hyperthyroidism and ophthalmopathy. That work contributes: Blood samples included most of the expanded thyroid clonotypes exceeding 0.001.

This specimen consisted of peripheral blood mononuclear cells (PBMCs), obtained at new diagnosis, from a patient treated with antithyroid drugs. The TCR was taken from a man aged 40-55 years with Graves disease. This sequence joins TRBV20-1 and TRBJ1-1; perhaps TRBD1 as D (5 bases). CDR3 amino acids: CSARDPGRGTEAFF. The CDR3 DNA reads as TGCAGTGCTAGGGACCCAGGAAGGGGCACTGAAGCTTTCTTT.